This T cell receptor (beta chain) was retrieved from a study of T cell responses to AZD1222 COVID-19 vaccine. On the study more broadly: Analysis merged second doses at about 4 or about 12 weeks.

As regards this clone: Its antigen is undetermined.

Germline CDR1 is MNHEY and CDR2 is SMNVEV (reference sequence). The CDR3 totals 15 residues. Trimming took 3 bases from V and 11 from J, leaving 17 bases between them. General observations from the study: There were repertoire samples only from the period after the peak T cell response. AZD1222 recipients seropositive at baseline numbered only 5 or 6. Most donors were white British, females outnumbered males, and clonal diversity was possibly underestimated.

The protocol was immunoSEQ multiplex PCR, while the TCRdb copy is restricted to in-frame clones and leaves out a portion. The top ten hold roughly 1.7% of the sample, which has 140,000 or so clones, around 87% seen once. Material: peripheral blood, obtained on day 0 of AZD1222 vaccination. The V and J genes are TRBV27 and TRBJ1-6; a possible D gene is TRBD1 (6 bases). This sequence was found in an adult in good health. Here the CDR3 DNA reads TGTGCCAGCAGTTTCCGGCAGGGGTCAAGAGCACCCCTCCACTTT. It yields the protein CASSFRQGSRAPLHF.